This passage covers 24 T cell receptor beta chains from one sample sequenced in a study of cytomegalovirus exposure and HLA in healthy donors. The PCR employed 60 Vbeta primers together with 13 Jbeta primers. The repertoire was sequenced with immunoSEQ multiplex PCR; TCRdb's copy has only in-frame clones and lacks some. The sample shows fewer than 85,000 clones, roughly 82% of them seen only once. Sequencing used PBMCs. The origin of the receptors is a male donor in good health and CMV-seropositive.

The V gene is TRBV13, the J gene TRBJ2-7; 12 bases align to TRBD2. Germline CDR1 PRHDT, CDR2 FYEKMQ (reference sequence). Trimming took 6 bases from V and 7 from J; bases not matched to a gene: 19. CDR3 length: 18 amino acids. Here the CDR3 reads CASSTSILAGGEGLEQYF. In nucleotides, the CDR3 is TGTGCCAGCAGTACTAGCATCCTAGCGGGAGGGGAAGGATTAGAGCAGTACTTC.

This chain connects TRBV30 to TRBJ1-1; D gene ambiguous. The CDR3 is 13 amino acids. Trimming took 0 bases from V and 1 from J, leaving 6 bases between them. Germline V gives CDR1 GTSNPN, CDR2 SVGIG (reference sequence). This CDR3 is CAWSVLQNTEAFF. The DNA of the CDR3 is TGTGCCTGGAGTGTATTACAGAACACTGAAGCTTTCTTT. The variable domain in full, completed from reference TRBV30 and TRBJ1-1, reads SQTIHQWPATLVQPVGSPLSLECTVEGTSNPNLYWYRQAAGRGLQLLFYSVGIGQISSEVPQNLSASRPQDRQFILSSKKLLLSDSGFYLCAWSVLQNTEAFFGQGTRLTVV.

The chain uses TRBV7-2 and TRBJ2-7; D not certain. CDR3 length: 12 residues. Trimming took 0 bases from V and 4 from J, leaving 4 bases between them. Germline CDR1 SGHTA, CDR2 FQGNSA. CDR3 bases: TGTGCCAGCAGCTTAGCCCTTTACGAGCAGTACTTC. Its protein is CASSLALYEQYF.

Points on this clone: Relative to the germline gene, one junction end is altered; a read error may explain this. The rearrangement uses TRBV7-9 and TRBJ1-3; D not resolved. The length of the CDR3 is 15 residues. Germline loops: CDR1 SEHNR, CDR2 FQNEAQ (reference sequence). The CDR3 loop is CSSSVPGLSGNTIYF. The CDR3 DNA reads TGTTCCAGCAGCGTACCAGGACTCTCTGGAAACACCATATATTTT. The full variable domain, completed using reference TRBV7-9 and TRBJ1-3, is DTGVSQNPRHKITKRGQNVTFRCDPISEHNRLYWYRQTLGQGPEFLTYFQNEAQLEKSRLLSDRFSAERPKGSFSTLEIQRTEQGDSAMYLCSSSVPGLSGNTIYFGEGSWLTVV.

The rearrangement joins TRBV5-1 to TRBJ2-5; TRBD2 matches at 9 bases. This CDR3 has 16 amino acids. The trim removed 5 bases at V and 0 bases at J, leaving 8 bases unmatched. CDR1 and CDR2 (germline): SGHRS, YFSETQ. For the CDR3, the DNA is TGCGCCAGCAGTGCTGGGGCTAGCGGGAACCAAGAGACCCAGTACTTC. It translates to CASSAGASGNQETQYF.

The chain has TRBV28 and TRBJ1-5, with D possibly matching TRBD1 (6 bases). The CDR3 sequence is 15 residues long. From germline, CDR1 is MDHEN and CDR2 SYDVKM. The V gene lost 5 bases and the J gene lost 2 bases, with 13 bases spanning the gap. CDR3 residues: CASSRRGFGNQPQHF. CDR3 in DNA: TGTGCCAGCAGTCGCAGGGGTTTCGGCAATCAGCCCCAGCATTTT. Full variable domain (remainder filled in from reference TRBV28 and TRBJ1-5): DVKVTQSSRYLVKRTGEKVFLECVQDMDHENMFWYRQDPGLGLRLIYFSYDVKMKEKGDIPEGYSVSREKKERFSLILESASTNQTSMYLCASSRRGFGNQPQHFGDGTRLSIL.

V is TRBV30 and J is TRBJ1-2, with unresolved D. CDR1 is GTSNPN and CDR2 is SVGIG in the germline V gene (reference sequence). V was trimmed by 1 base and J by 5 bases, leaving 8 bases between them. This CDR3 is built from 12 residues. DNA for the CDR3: TGTGCCTGGAGTGCCCCGACTTATGGCTACACCTTC. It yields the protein CAWSAPTYGYTF.

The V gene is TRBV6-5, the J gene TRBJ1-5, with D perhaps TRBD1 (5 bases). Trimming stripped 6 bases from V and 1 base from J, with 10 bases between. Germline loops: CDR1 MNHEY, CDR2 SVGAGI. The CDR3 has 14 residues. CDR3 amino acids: CASSGTGSNQPQHF. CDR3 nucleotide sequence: TGTGCCAGCAGCGGGACTGGGAGCAATCAGCCCCAGCATTTT.

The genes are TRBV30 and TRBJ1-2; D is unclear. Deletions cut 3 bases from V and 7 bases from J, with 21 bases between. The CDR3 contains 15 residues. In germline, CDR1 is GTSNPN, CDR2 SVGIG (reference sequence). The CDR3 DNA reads TGTGCCTGGAGCCCCCTCGCACGGGGATCGGCTGGCTACACCTTC. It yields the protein CAWSPLARGSAGYTF.

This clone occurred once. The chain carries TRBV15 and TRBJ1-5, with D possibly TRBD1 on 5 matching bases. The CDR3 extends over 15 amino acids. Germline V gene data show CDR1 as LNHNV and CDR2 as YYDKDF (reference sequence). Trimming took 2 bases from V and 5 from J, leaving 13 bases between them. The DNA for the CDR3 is TGTGCCACCAGCAGATGGGGCAGGGACTATCAGCCCCAGCATTTT. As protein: CATSRWGRDYQPQHF.

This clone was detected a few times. CDR3 coding DNA: TGTGCCAGCAGTTTCTGGGGTAGCGGGAGAGGCGAGCAGTACTTC. This gives the protein CASSFWGSGRGEQYF. This chain joins TRBV27 and TRBJ2-7; TRBD2 matches 9 bases. The length of the CDR3 is 15 residues. Trimming removed 3 bases from V and 6 bases from J; junction bases left unmatched: 9. Germline V gene sequence: CDR1 MNHEY, CDR2 SMNVEV (reference sequence).

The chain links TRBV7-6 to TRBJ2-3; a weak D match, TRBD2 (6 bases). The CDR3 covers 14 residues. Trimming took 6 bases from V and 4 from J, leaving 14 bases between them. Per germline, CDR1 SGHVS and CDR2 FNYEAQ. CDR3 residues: CASRGGSWADTQYF. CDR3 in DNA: TGTGCCAGCAGGGGGGGATCCTGGGCAGATACGCAGTATTTT.

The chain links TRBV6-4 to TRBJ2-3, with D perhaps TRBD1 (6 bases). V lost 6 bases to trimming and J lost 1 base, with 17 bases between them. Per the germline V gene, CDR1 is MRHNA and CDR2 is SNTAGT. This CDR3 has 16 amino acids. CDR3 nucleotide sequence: TGTGCCAGCAGGCAGGATAGGGACACTTGCACAGATACGCAGTATTTT. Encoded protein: CASRQDRDTCTDTQYF.

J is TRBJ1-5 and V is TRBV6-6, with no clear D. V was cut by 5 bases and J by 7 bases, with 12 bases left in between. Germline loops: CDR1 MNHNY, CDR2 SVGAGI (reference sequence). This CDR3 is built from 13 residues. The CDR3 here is CASSPLIGQPQHF. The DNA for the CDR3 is TGTGCCAGCAGTCCCCTAATCGGGCAGCCCCAGCATTTT.

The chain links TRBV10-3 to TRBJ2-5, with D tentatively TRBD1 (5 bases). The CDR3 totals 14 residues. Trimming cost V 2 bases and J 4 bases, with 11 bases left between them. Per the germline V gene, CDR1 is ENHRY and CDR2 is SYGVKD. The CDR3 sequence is CAISEPQGLETQYF. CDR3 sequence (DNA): TGTGCCATCAGTGAGCCCCAGGGTTTAGAGACCCAGTACTTC.

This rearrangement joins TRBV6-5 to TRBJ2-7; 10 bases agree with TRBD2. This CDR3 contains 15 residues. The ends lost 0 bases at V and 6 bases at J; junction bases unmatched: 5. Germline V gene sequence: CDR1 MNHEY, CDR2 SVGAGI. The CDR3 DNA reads TGTGCCAGCAGTTACTCCTCTAGCGGGAGTACCGAGCAGTACTTC. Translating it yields CASSYSSSGSTEQYF.

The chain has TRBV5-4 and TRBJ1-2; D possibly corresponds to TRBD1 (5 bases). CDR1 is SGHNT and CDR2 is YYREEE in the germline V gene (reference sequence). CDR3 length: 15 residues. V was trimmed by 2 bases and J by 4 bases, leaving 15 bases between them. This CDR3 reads CASSFGGLGIYGYTF. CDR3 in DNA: TGTGCCAGCAGCTTTGGGGGGTTAGGGATCTATGGCTACACCTTC.

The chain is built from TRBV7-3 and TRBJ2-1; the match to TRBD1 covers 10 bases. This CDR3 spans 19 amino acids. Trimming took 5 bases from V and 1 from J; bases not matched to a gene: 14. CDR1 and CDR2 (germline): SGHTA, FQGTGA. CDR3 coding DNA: TGTGCCAGCAGCCACGGGAGACAGGGGGCTCCGGGTTCCTACAATGAGCAGTTCTTC. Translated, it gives CASSHGRQGAPGSYNEQFF.

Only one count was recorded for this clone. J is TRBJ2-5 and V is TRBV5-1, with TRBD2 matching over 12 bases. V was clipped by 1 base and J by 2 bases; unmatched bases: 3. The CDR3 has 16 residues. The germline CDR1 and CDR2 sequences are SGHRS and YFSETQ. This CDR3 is CASSLTGTSGQETQYF. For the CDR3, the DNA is TGCGCCAGCAGCTTGACCGGGACTAGCGGGCAAGAGACCCAGTACTTC.

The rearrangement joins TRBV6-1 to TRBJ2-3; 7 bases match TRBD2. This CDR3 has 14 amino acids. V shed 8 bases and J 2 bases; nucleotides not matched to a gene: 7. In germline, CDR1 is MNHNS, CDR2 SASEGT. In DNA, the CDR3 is TGTGCCAGCTCCCTGGCGGGAGACACAGATACGCAGTATTTT. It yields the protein CASSLAGDTDTQYF.

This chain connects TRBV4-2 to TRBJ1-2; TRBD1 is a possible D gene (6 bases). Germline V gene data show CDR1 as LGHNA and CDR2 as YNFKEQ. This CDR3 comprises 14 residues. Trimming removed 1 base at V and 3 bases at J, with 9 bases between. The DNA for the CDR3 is TGTGCCAGCAGCCAAGGGACAGACGACTATGGCTACACCTTC. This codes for CASSQGTDDYGYTF.

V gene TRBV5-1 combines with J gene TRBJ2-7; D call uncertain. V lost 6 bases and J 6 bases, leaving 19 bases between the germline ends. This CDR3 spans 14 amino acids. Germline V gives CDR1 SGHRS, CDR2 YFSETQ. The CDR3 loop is CASKLGWQASEQYF. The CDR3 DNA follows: TGCGCCAGCAAGCTTGGCTGGCAGGCCAGCGAGCAGTACTTC.

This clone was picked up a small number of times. The CDR3 sequence is CAPMGTGAGTGELFF. The CDR3 DNA is TGTGCCCCAATGGGGACAGGGGCGGGCACCGGGGAGCTGTTTTTT. The chain couples TRBV30 to TRBJ2-2, with 10 positions matching TRBD1. The CDR3 has 15 residues. Germline CDR1 reads GTSNPN; CDR2 reads SVGIG (reference sequence). V was pared by 8 bases and J by 4 bases, with 10 bases of the junction left unmatched.

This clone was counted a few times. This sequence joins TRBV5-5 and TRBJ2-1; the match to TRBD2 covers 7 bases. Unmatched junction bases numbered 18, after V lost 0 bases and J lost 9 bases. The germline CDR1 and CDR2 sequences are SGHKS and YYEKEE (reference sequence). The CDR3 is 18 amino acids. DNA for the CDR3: TGTGCCAGCAGCTTGGGGGGCTCCACTAGCGCCGAAATAAGTGAGCAGTTCTTC. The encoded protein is CASSLGGSTSAEISEQFF.